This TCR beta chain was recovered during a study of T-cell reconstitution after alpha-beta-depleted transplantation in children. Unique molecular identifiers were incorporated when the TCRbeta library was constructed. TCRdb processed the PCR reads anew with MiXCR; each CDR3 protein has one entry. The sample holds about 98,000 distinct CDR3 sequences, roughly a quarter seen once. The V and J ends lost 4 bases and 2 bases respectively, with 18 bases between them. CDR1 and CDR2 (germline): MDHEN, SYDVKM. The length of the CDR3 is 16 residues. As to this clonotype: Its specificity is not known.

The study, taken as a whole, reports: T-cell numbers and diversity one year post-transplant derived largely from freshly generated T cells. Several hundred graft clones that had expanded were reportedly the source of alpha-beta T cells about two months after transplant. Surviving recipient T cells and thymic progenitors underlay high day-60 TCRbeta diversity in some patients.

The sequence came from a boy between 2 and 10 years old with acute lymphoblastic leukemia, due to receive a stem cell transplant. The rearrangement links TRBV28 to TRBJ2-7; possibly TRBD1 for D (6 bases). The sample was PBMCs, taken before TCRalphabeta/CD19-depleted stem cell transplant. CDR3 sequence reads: CASSYPYGTTAYEQYF. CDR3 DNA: TGTGCCAGCAGTTACCCGTATGGGACAACGGCCTACGAGCAGTACTTC.